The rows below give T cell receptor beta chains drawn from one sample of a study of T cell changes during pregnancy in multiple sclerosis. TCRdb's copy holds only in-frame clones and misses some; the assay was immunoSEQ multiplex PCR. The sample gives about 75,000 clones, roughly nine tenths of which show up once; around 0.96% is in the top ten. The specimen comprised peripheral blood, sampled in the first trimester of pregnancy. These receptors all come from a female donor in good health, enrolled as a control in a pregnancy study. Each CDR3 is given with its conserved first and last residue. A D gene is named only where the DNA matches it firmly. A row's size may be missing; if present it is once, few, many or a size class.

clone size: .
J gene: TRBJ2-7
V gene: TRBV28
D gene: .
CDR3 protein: CASSFRRGSSYEQYF
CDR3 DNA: TGTGCCAGCAGTTTCCGCCGTGGCAGCTCCTACGAGCAGTACTTC

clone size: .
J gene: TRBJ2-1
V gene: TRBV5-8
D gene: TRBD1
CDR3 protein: CASSFWTGGREQFF
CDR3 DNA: TGTGCCAGCAGCTTCTGGACAGGGGGACGGGAGCAGTTCTTC

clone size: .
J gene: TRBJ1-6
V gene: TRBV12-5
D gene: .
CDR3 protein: CASGTGGSVNSPLHF
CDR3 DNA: TGTGCTAGTGGTACGGGAGGATCTGTTAATTCACCCCTCCACTTT

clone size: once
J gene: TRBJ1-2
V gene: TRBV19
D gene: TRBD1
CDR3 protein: CASTRDRLLEGYTF
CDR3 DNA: TGTGCCAGTACCCGGGACAGGCTCCTCGAGGGCTACACCTTC

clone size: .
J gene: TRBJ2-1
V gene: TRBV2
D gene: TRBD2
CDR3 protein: CASRPAGGGYNEQFF
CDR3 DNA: TGTGCCAGCAGGCCCGCGGGGGGGGGCTACAATGAGCAGTTCTTC

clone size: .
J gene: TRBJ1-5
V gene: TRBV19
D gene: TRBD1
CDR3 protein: CASKTGDSNQPQHF
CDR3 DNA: TGTGCCAGTAAGACAGGGGATAGCAATCAGCCCCAGCATTTT

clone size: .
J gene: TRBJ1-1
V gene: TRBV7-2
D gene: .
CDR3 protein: CASSAQGSTEAFF
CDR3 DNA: TGTGCCAGCAGCGCCCAGGGTAGCACTGAAGCTTTCTTT

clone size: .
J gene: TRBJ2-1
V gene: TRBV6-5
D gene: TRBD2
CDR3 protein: CASSYTLLAGMQFF
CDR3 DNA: TGTGCCAGCAGTTACACCCTACTAGCGGGGATGCAGTTCTTC

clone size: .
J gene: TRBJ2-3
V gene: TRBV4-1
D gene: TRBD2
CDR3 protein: CASSQGAGALPDTQYF
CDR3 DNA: TGCGCCAGCAGCCAAGGAGCGGGGGCCTTGCCAGATACGCAGTATTTT

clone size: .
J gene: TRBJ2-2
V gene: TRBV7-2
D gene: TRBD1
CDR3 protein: CASSLVRGQAGELFF
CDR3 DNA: TGTGCCAGCAGCTTAGTAAGGGGGCAGGCCGGGGAGCTGTTTTTT

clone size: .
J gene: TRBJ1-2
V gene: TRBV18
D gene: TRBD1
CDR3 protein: CASSPDRGGYTF
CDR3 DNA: TGTGCCAGCTCACCCGACAGGGGCGGCTACACCTTC

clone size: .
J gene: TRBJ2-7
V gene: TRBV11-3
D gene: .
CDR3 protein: CASSFAAIRTVGYEQYF
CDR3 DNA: TGTGCCAGCAGCTTCGCCGCGATTAGGACAGTCGGCTACGAGCAGTACTTC

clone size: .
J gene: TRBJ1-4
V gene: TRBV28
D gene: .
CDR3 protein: CASTPLGGRGANEKLFF
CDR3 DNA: TGTGCCAGCACCCCCCTGGGGGGGCGCGGAGCTAATGAAAAACTGTTTTTT

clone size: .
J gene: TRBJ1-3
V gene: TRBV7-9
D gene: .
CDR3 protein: CASTRSPGNTIYF
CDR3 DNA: TGTGCCAGCACTCGGAGCCCCGGAAACACCATATATTTT

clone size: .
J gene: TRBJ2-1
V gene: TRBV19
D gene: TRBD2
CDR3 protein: CASSIAASGGDEQFF
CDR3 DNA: TGTGCCAGTAGTATAGCGGCTAGCGGGGGGGATGAGCAGTTCTTC

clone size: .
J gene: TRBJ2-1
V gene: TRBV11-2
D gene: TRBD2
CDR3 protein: CASSQTSSREFF
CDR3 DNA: TGTGCCAGCAGCCAGACTAGCTCAAGGGAGTTCTTC

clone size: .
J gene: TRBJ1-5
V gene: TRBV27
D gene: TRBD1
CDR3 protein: CASRGDSFMPQHF
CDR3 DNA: TGTGCCAGCAGAGGGGACAGTTTTATGCCCCAGCATTTT

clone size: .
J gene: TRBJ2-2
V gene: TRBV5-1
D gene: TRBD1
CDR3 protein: CASSLRPGSRDRDTGELFF
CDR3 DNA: TGCGCCAGCAGCTTAAGACCTGGGTCGAGGGACAGAGATACCGGGGAGCTGTTTTTT

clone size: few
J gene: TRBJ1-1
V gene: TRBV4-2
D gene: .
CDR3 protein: CASSQATPRDNTEAFF
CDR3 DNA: TGTGCCAGCAGCCAAGCCACCCCACGGGATAACACTGAAGCTTTCTTT

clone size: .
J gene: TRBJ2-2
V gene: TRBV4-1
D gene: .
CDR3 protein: CASSPRARVEGELFF
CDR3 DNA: TGCGCCAGCAGCCCCCGGGCCAGGGTTGAGGGGGAGCTGTTTTTT

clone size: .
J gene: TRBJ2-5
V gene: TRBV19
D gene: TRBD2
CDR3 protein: CASSIAMTSGRAAGETQYF
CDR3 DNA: TGTGCCAGTAGTATTGCTATGACTAGCGGGAGGGCCGCGGGGGAGACCCAGTACTTC

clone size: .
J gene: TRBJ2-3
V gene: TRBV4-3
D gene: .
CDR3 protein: CASSQARTDTDTQYF
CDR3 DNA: TGCGCCAGCAGCCAAGCTAGAACGGACACAGATACGCAGTATTTT

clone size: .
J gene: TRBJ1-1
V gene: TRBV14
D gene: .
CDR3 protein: CASSQATGERRNTEAFF
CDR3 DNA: TGTGCCAGCAGCCAAGCAACAGGCGAAAGGAGGAACACTGAAGCTTTCTTT

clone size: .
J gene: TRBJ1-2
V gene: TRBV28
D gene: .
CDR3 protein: CASGGVPNYGYTF
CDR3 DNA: TGTGCCAGCGGGGGGGTCCCAAACTATGGCTACACCTTC

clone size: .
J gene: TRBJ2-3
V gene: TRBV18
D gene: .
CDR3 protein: CASSELGGTSTDTQYF
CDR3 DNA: TGTGCCAGCTCCGAACTAGGGGGAACTAGCACAGATACGCAGTATTTT

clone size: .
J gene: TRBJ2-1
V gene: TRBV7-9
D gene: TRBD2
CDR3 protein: CASSLLAGGPNEQFF
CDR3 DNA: TGTGCCAGCAGCTTACTAGCGGGAGGCCCCAATGAGCAGTTCTTC

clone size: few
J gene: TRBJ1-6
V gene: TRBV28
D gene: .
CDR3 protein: CASRLQGIGSPLHF
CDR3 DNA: TGTGCCAGCAGGCTACAGGGAATTGGTTCACCCCTCCACTTT

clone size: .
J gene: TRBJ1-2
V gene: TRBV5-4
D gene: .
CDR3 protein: CASSFGQSLYGYTF
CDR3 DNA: TGTGCCAGCAGCTTCGGACAGTCTCTCTATGGCTACACCTTC

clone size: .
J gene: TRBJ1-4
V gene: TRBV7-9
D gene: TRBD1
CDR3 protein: CASRGQGLTNEKLFF
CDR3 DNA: TGTGCCAGCAGGGGACAGGGCTTAACTAATGAAAAACTGTTTTTT

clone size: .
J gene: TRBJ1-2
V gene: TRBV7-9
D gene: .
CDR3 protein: CASSLVQYYGYTF
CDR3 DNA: TGTGCCAGCAGCTTAGTGCAGTACTATGGCTACACCTTC

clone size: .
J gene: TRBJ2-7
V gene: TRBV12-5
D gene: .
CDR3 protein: CASGDEPGSQSREQYF
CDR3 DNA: TGTGCTAGTGGTGACGAACCGGGATCCCAATCTCGGGAGCAGTACTTC

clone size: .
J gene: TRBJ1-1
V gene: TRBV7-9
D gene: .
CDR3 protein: CASSGEGRNTEAFF
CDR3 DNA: TGTGCCAGCAGCGGGGAGGGGAGGAACACTGAAGCTTTCTTT

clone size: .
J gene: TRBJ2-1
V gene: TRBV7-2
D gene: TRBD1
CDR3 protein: CASSFGTGSYNEQFF
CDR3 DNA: TGTGCCAGCAGCTTCGGGACAGGGTCCTACAATGAGCAGTTCTTC

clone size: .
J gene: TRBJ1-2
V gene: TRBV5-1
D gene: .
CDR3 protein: CASSLVGDYGYTF
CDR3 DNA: TGCGCCAGCAGCTTGGTAGGGGACTATGGCTACACCTTC

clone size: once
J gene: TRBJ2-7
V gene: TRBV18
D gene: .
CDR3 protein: CASSLGVGYEQYF
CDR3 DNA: TGTGCCAGCTCACTAGGGGTTGGCTACGAGCAGTACTTC

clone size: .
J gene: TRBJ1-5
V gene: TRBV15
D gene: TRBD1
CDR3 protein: CATSWGQTNNQPQHF
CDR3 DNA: TGTGCCACCAGCTGGGGACAGACCAATAATCAGCCCCAGCATTTT

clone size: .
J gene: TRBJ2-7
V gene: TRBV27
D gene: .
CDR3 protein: CASSDEGAYEQYF
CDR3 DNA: TGTGCCAGCAGTGACGAGGGGGCCTACGAGCAGTACTTC

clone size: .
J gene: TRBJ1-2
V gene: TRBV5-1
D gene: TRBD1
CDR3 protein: CARLTGPMGNGYTF
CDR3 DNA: TGCGCCAGACTGACAGGGCCGATGGGCAATGGCTACACCTTC

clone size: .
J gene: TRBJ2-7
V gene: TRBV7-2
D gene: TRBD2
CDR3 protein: CASSTRLAGGEQYF
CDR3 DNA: TGTGCCAGCAGCACTCGACTAGCGGGAGGCGAGCAGTACTTC

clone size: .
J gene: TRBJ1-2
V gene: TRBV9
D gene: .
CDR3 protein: CASSVGQTSYGYTF
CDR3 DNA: TGTGCCAGCAGCGTCGGACAGACCTCCTATGGCTACACCTTC

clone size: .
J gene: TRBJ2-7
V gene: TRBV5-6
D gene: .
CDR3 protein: CASSPDFGSYEQYF
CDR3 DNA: TGTGCCAGCAGCCCAGACTTTGGCTCCTACGAGCAGTACTTC

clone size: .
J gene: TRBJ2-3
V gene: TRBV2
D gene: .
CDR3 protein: CASSVGQGRRTDTQYF
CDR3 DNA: TGTGCCAGCAGTGTGGGGCAGGGTAGAAGGACAGATACGCAGTATTTT

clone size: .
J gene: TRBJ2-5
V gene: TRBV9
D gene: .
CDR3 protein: CASSVATGTQYF
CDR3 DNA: TGTGCCAGCAGCGTAGCTACGGGAACCCAGTACTTC

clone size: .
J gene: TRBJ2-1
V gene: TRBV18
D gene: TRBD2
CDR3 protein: CASSPHNELAGGDNEQFF
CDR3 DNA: TGTGCCAGCTCACCCCACAACGAGCTAGCGGGGGGGGATAATGAGCAGTTCTTC

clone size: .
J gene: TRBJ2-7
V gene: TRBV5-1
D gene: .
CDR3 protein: CASSLEEQGSGEQYF
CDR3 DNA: TGCGCCAGCAGCTTGGAAGAACAAGGGTCAGGGGAGCAGTACTTC

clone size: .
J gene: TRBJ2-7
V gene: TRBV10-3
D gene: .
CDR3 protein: CAIKPSGSYEQYF
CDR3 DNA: TGTGCCATCAAACCGTCAGGGTCCTACGAGCAGTACTTC

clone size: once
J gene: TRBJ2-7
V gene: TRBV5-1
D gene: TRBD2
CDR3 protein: CASSLAPGREGNEQYF
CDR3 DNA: TGCGCCAGCAGCTTAGCGCCGGGGCGGGAGGGAAACGAGCAGTACTTC

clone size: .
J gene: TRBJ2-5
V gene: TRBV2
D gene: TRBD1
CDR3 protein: CASSENSGTGGRETQYF
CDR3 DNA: TGTGCCAGCAGTGAGAATTCCGGGACAGGGGGGAGAGAGACCCAGTACTTC

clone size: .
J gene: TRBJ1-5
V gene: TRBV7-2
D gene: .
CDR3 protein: CASSFGPGLTQPQHF
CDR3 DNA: .

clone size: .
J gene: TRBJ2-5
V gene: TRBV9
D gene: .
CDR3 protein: CASSVDIQPSQETQYF
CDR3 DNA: TGTGCCAGCAGCGTAGACATACAGCCGTCTCAAGAGACCCAGTACTTC

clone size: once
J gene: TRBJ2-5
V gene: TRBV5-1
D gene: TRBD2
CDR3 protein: CASSSMTSTGETQYF
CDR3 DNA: TGCGCCAGCAGCTCCATGACTAGCACTGGAGAGACCCAGTACTTC

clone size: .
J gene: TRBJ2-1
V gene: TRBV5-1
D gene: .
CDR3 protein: CASRGQFVEQFF
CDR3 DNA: TGCGCCAGCAGAGGACAGTTCGTAGAGCAGTTCTTC

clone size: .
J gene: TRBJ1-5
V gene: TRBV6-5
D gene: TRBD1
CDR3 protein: CASRRQGFNQPQHF
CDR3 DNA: TGTGCCAGCAGACGACAGGGGTTCAATCAGCCCCAGCATTTT

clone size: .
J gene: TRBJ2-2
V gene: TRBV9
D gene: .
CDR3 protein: CASSPQGRVGELFF
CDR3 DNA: TGTGCCAGCAGCCCTCAGGGGAGAGTCGGGGAGCTGTTTTTT

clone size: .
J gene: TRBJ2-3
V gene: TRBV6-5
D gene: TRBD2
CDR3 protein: CASRGLAVTDTQYF
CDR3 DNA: TGTGCCAGCCGAGGACTAGCGGTCACAGATACGCAGTATTTT

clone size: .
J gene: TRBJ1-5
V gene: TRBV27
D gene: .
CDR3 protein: CASSWGENQPQHF
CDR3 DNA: TGTGCCAGCAGCTGGGGGGAGAATCAGCCCCAGCATTTT

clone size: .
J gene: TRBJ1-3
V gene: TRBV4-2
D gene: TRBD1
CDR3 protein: CASSQDTGQGVPGNTIYF
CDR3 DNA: TGTGCCAGCAGCCAAGATACCGGACAGGGAGTACCTGGAAACACCATATATTTT

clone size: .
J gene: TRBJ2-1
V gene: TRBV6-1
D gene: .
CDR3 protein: CASRVGGPNNEQFF
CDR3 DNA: TGTGCCAGCAGAGTGGGCGGGCCGAACAATGAGCAGTTCTTC

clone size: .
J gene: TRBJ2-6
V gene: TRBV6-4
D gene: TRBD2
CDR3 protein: CASSEGTSGGSGANVLTF
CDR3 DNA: TGTGCCAGCAGTGAAGGGACTAGCGGGGGGTCTGGGGCCAACGTCCTGACTTTC

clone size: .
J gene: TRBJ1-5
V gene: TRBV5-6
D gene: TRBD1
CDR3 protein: CASSLAGTGGSNQPQHF
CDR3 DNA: TGTGCCAGCAGCTTGGCCGGGACAGGGGGGAGCAATCAGCCCCAGCATTTT